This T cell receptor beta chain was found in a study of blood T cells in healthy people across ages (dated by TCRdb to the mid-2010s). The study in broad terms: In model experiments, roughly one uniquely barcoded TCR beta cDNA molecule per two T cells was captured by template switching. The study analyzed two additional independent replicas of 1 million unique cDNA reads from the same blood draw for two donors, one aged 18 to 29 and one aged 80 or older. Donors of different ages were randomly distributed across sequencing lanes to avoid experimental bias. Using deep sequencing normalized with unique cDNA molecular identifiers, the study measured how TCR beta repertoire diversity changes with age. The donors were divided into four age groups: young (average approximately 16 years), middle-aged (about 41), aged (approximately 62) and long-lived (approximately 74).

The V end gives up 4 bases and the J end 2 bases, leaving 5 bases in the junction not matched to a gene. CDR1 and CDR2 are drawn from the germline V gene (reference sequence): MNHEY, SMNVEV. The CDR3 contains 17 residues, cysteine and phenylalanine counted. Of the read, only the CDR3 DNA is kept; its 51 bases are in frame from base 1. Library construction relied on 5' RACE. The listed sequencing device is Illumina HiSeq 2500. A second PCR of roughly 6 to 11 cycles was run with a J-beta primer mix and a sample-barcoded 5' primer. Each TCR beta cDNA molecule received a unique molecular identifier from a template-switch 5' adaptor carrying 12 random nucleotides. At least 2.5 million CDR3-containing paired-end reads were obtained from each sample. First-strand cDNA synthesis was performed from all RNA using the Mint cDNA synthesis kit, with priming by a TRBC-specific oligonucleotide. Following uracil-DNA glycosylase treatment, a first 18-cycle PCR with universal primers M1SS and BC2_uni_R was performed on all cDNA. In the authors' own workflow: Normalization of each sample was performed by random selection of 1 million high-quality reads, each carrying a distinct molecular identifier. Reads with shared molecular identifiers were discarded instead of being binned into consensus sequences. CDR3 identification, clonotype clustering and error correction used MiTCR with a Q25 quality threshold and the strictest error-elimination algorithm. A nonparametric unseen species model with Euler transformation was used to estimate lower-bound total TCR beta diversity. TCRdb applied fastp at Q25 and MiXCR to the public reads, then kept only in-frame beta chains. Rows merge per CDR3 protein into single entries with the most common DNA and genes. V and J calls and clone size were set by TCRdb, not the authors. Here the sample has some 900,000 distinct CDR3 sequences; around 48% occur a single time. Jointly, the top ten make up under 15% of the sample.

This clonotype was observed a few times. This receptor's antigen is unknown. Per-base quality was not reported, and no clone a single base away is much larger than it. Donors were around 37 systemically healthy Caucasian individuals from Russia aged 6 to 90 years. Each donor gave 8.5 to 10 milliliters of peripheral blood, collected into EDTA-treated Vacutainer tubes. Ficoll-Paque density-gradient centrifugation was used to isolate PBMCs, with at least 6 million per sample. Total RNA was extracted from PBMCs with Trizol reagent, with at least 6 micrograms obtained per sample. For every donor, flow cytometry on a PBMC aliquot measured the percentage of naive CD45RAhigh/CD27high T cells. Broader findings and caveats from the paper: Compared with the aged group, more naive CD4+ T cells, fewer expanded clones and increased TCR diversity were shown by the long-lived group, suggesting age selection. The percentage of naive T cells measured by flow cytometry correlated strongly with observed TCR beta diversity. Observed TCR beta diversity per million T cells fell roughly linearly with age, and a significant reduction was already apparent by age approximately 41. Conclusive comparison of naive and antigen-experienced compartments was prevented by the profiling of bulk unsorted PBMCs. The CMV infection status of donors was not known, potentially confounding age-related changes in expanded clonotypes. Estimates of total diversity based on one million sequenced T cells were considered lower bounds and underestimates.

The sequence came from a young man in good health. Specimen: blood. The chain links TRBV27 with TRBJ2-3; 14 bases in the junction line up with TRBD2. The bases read TGTGCCAGCAGTTCGGGACTAGCGGGGGCTATCACAGATACGCAGTATTTT. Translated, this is CASSSGLAGAITDTQYF.